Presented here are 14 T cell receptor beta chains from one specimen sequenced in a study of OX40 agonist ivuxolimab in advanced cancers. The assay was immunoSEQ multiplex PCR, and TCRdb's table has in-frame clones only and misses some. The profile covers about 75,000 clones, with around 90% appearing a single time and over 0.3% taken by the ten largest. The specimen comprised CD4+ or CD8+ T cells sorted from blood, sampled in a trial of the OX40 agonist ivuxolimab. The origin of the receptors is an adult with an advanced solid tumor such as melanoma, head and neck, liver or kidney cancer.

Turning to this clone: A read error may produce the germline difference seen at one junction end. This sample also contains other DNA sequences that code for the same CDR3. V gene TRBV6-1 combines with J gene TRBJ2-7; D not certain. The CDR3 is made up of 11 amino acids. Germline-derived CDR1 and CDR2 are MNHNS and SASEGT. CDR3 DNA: TGCGCCAGCAGTGAACACTACGAGCAGTACTTC. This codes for CASSEHYEQYF.

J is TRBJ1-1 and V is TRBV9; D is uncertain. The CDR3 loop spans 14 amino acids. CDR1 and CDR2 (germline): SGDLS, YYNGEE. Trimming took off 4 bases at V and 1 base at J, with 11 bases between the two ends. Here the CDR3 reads CASSPGRRNTEAFF. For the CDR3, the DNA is TGTGCCAGCAGCCCCGGCCGACGGAACACTGAAGCTTTCTTT.

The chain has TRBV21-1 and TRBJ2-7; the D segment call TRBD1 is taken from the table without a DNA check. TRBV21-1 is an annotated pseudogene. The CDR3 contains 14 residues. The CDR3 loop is CASSNGTGGGEQYF. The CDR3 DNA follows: TGTGCCAGCAGCAATGGAACAGGGGGTGGGGAGCAGTACTTC.

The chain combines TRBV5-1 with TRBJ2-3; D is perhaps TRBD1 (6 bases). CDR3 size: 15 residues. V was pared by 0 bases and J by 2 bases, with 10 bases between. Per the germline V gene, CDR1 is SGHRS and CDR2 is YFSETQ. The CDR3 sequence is CASSLDREYTDTQYF. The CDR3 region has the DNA TGCGCCAGCAGCTTGGACAGGGAGTACACAGATACGCAGTATTTT.

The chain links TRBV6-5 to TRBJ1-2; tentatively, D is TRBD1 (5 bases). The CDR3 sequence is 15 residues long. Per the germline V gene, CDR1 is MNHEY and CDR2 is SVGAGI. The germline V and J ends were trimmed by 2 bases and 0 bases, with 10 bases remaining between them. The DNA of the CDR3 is TGTGCCAGCAGTTACGACAGACCTACTAACTATGGCTACACCTTC. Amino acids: CASSYDRPTNYGYTF.

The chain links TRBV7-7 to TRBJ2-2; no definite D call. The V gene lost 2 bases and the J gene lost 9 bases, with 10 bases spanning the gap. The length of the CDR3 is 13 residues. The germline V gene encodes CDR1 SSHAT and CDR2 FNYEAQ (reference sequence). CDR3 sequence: CASSLSETRELFF. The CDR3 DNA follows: TGTGCCAGCAGCTTAAGCGAGACCAGGGAGCTGTTTTTT.

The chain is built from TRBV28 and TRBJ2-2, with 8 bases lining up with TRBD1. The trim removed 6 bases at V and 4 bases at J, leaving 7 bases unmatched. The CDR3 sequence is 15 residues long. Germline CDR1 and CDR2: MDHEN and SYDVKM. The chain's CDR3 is CASRWDRTFTGELFF. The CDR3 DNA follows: TGTGCCAGCAGATGGGACAGGACCTTCACCGGGGAGCTGTTTTTT. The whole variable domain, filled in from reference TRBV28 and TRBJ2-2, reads DVKVTQSSRYLVKRTGEKVFLECVQDMDHENMFWYRQDPGLGLRLIYFSYDVKMKEKGDIPEGYSVSREKKERFSLILESASTNQTSMYLCASRWDRTFTGELFFGEGSRLTVL.

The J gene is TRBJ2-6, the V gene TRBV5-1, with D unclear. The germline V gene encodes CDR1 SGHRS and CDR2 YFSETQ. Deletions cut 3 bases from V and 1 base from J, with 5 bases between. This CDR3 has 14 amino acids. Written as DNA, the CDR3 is TGCGCCAGCAGCTGGAATTCTGGGGCCAACGTCCTGACTTTC. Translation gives CASSWNSGANVLTF.

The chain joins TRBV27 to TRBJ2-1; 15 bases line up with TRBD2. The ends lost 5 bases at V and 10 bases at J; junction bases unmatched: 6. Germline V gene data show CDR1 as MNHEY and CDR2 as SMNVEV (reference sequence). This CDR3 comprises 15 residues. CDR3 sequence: CASSTPGTSGREQFF. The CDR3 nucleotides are TGTGCCAGCAGTACCCCCGGGACTAGCGGGAGGGAGCAGTTCTTC.

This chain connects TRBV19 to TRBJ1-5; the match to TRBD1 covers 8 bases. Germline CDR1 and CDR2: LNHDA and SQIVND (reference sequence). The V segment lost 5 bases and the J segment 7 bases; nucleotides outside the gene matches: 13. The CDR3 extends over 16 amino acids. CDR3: CASSARQGAKGQPQHF. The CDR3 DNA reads TGTGCCAGTAGTGCACGCCAGGGGGCTAAGGGGCAGCCCCAGCATTTT. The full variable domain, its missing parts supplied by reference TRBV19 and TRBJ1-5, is DGGITQSPKYLFRKEGQNVTLSCEQNLNHDAMYWYRQDPGQGLRLIYYSQIVNDFQKGDIAEGYSVSREKKESFPLTVTSAQKNPTAFYLCASSARQGAKGQPQHFGDGTRLSIL.

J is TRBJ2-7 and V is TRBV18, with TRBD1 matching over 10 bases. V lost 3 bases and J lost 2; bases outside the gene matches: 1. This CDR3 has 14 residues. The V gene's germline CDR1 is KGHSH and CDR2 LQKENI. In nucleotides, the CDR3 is TGTGCCAGCTCACCGGGACAGGGGACCTACGAGCAGTACTTC. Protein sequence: CASSPGQGTYEQYF. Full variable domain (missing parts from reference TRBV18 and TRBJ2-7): NAGVMQNPRHLVRRRGQEARLRCSPMKGHSHVYWYRQLPEEGLKFMVYLQKENIIDESGMPKERFSAEFPKEGPSILRIQQVVRGDSAAYFCASSPGQGTYEQYFGPGTRLTVT.

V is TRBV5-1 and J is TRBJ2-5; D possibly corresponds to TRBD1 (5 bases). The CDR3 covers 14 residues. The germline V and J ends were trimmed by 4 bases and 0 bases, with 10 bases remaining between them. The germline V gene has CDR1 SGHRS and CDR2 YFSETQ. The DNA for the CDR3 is TGCGCCAGCAGCATACAGGAGTACCAAGAGACCCAGTACTTC. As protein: CASSIQEYQETQYF.

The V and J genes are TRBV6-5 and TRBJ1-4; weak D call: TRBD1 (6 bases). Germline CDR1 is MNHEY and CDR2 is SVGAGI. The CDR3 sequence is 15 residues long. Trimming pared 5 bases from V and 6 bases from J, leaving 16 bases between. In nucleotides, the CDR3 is TGTGCCAGCAGTAGCTGGGGGGGGCTGGATGAAAAACTGTTTTTT. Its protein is CASSSWGGLDEKLFF.

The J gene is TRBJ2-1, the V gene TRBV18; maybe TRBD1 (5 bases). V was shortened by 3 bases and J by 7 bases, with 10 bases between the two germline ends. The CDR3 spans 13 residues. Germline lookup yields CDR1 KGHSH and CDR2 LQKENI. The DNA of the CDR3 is TGTGCCAGCTCACCGGACACAATAAATGAGCAGTTCTTC. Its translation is CASSPDTINEQFF.